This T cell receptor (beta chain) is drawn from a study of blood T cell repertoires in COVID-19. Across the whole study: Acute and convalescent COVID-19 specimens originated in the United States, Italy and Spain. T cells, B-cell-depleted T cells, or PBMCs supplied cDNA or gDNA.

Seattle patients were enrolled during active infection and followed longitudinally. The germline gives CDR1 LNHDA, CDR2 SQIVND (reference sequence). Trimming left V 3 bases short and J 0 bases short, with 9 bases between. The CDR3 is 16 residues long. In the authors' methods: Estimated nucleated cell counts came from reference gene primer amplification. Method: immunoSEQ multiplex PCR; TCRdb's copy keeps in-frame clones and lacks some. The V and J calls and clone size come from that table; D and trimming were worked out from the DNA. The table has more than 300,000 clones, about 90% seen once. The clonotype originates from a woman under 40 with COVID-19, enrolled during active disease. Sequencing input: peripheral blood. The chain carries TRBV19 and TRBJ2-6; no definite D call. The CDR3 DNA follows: TGTGCCAGTAGTATTGAGAAGAGCTCTGGGGCCAACGTCCTGACTTTC. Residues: CASSIEKSSGANVLTF.